This T cell receptor beta chain was obtained from a study of T cells after yellow fever vaccination. Study-level findings and limits: Sorted memory cells at day 0 lacked detectable levels of almost all vaccine-responding clonotypes.

Germline lookup yields CDR1 SGHRS and CDR2 YFSETQ. V lost 0 bases and J 6 bases, leaving 10 bases between the germline ends. This CDR3 comprises 14 residues. TCRdb passed the 5' RACE reads through MiXCR, listing each CDR3 protein once. The sample comprises 9,000 to 15,000 distinct CDR3 sequences, roughly 6% of which are singletons, and 0.7% to 1% rests with the top ten. This clonotype is medium-sized by share. The specimen was PBMCs, either bulk or a sorted T-cell subset (CD4+, CD8+, memory, or dextramer-sorted; not recorded which), collected on the day of the yellow fever booster vaccination. This clonotype was obtained from a man aged 30 to 45 who received the YFV17D yellow fever vaccine. The chain couples TRBV5-1 to TRBJ2-1, with D perhaps matching TRBD1 (5 bases). CDR3 nucleotide sequence: TGCGCCAGCAGCTTGGTTCAGGGTAGCAATGAGCAGTTCTTC. It is translated as CASSLVQGSNEQFF.